This T cell receptor (beta chain) was captured in a study of technical replicates of blood from several donors. Data came from immunoSEQ multiplex PCR; TCRdb stores just in-frame clones and leaves some out. The sample lists 55,000 to 65,000 clones; less than 90% were seen once. There are 15 residues in the CDR3. Germline V gives CDR1 SGHTA, CDR2 FQGTGA. Germline trimming cut 4 bases from V and 4 bases from J; bases unmatched to any gene: 2. V usage is TRBV7-3 and J usage is TRBJ2-2, with TRBD2 matching over 11 bases. This clonotype originated in a human donor in good health. Some clones in this sample may be carry-over from other donors' samples. What was sequenced was PBMCs. CDR3 DNA sequence: TGTGCCAGCAGCTCCGGACTAGCGGGCACCGGGGAGCTGTTTTTT. Its protein is CASSSGLAGTGELFF.